Listed here are 19 T cell receptor beta chains from one sample, sequenced in a study of blood T cells in healthy people across ages. The use of a sample-barcoded 5' primer and a J-beta primer mix characterized a second PCR of roughly 7 to 11 cycles. TCRdb processed the 5' RACE reads anew with MiXCR; each CDR3 protein has one entry. The data show some 1.6 million distinct CDR3 sequences, with about 31% seen just once and 11% held by the top ten. Sequences were obtained from blood. Every receptor here comes from a woman between 25 and 40 years old in good health.

J is TRBJ2-7 and V is TRBV5-5, with 8 bases identical to TRBD1. The end of the DNA fits TRBJ2-5 better, so the J call may be wrong. There are 16 residues in the CDR3. CDR1 SGHKS and CDR2 YYEKEE come from the germline V gene (reference sequence). In DNA, the CDR3 is TGTGCCAGCAGGCAGCGACAGGGGTCCCTCCAAGAGACCCAGTACTTC. This sequence encodes CASRQRQGSLQETQYF.

The chain uses TRBV12-3 or TRBV12-4 and TRBJ1-1; TRBD1 aligns across 8 bases. J gave up 7 bases and V 8 bases, and 15 bases lay outside the gene matches. This CDR3 comprises 15 residues. DNA of the CDR3: TGTGCCAGCTCATATTTGGGGACAGGCCTATATGAAGCTTTCTTT. Residues: CASSYLGTGLYEAFF.

This clonotype was counted at least ten times. This chain joins TRBV29-1 and TRBJ2-7, with 11 bases matching TRBD1. The CDR3 contains 17 residues. CDR1 and CDR2 (germline): SQVTM, ANQGSEA. V lost 2 bases to trimming and J lost 3 bases; unmatched junction nucleotides: 12. CDR3 nucleotide sequence: TGCAGCGTTGAATTCGAAGGAGGACAGGGGGCGGTCTACGAGCAGTACTTC. Its protein product is CSVEFEGGQGAVYEQYF.

The chain recombines TRBV2 with TRBJ2-1, with D possibly matching TRBD1 (6 bases). The CDR3 contains 14 residues. V was clipped by 2 bases and J by 10 bases, with 15 bases between them. From germline, CDR1 is SNHLY and CDR2 FYNNEI. The CDR3 DNA reads as TGTGCCAGCAGTGAACAGACCACTCAGGGGGAGCAGTTCTTC. It translates to CASSEQTTQGEQFF.

This clonotype was seen more than once but under ten times. The chain combines TRBV28 with TRBJ1-2; 10 nucleotides line up with TRBD1. The CDR3 is made up of 15 amino acids. V shed 5 bases, J shed 7 bases, and the junction held 10 bases outside the gene matches. Germline CDR1 reads MDHEN; CDR2 reads SYDVKM. CDR3 bases: TGTGCCAGCAGTACGCGGACAGGGGGTTTCGGTGGCTACACCTTC. Translating it yields CASSTRTGGFGGYTF.

This clonotype was observed a handful of times. CDR3 bases: TGCAGTGCTAGAGAGTGGGGACTAGCGGGGGGGATGGATACGCAGTATTTT. This translates into CSAREWGLAGGMDTQYF. The V gene is TRBV20-1, the J gene TRBJ2-3; 16 bases fit TRBD2. CDR3 size: 17 residues. The germline V gene encodes CDR1 DFQATT and CDR2 SNEGSKA (reference sequence). V was clipped by 0 bases and J by 6 bases; unmatched bases: 6.

Many counts were recorded for this clonotype. The chain combines TRBV6-5 with TRBJ2-3; D ambiguous. The CDR3 runs to 15 residues. Germline CDR1 and CDR2: MNHEY and SVGAGI. The V end lost 5 bases, the J end lost 0 bases, and 12 bases lay between the germline ends. CDR3 residues: CASSPFGASTDTQYF. DNA for the CDR3: TGTGCCAGCAGTCCGTTTGGAGCCAGCACAGATACGCAGTATTTT.

The genes are TRBV5-1 and TRBJ2-1; D is perhaps TRBD2 (7 bases). V lost 5 bases to trimming and J lost 4 bases, with 16 bases between them. There are 15 residues in the CDR3. CDR1 and CDR2 (germline): SGHRS, YFSETQ. CDR3 bases: TGCGCCAGCAGTAAAGGGGGGACTAATTACAATGAGCAGTTCTTC. Amino acids: CASSKGGTNYNEQFF.

This clonotype was detected ten times or more. The chain combines TRBV7-8 with TRBJ2-7, with TRBD2 matching 10 bases. The CDR3 length is 15 residues. J was trimmed by 7 bases and V by 5 bases; bases with no gene match: 11. Germline CDR1 and CDR2: SGHVS and FQNEAQ. The CDR3 spells CASSQSSGRAGEQYF. CDR3 nucleotides: TGTGCCAGCAGCCAGAGCAGCGGGAGGGCAGGGGAGCAGTACTTC.

The chain joins TRBV2 to TRBJ2-7; TRBD2 might be the D (5 bases). The germline V gene has CDR1 SNHLY and CDR2 FYNNEI. V was pared by 4 bases and J by 10 bases, with 14 bases between. The CDR3 sequence is 12 residues long. CDR3 amino acids: CASSAAGQPQYF. As DNA, the CDR3 is TGTGCCAGCAGTGCGGCGGGTCAGCCCCAGTACTTC.

The J gene is TRBJ1-2, the V gene TRBV3-1; no reliable D call. The CDR3 spans 14 residues. Looked up from germline, CDR1 is LGHDT and CDR2 is YNNKEL (reference sequence). Trimming took 4 bases from V and 5 from J, leaving 14 bases between them. CDR3 sequence reads: CASSPPSDTYGYTF. In DNA, the CDR3 is TGTGCCAGCAGCCCCCCAAGTGACACATATGGCTACACCTTC.

The CDR3 protein is CASCVGGGEAFF. The DNA of the CDR3 is TGTGCCAGCTGTGTGGGGGGGGGTGAAGCTTTCTTT. The chain combines TRBV6-1 with TRBJ1-1, with a tentative D call TRBD1 (5 bases). V was trimmed by 8 bases and J by 7 bases, leaving 14 bases between them. CDR3 length equals 12 residues. CDR1 is MNHNS and CDR2 is SASEGT in the germline V gene.

The genes are TRBV25-1 and TRBJ1-3; D remains ambiguous. The CDR3 contains 11 residues. Deletions cut 2 bases from V and 4 bases from J, with 0 bases between. CDR1 and CDR2 from the germline V gene are MGHDK and SYGVNS. The CDR3 sequence: CASSEGNTIYF. CDR3 DNA sequence: TGTGCCAGCAGTGAAGGAAACACCATATATTTT.

A few counts support this clonotype. The chain joins TRBV5-4 to TRBJ1-6; 7 positions match TRBD1. The CDR3 loop spans 16 amino acids. Germline CDR1 SGHNT, CDR2 YYREEE (reference sequence). J lost 5 bases, V lost 4 bases, and 9 bases had no gene match. The CDR3 spells CASSTQRQGNNSPLHF. The CDR3 nucleotides are TGTGCCAGCAGCACCCAGCGACAGGGAAATAATTCACCCCTCCACTTT.

This chain joins TRBV5-1 and TRBJ2-1; 12 nucleotides match TRBD2. Germline loops: CDR1 SGHRS, CDR2 YFSETQ. The CDR3 extends over 16 amino acids. J lost 5 bases, V lost 0 bases, and 3 bases had no gene match. This CDR3 is CASSLASGGAHNEQFF. The CDR3 DNA sequence: TGCGCCAGCAGCTTGGCTAGCGGGGGGGCCCACAATGAGCAGTTCTTC.

The chain has TRBV5-1 and TRBJ2-3, with 10 bases matching TRBD2. Germline CDR1 and CDR2: SGHRS and YFSETQ. With V trimmed by 4 bases and J by 4 bases, 15 bases remained unmatched. CDR3 size: 18 residues. CDR3 sequence: CASSAHALTSGAADTQYF. CDR3 in DNA: TGCGCCAGCAGCGCCCACGCACTTACTAGCGGGGCAGCAGATACGCAGTATTTT.

The chain links TRBV5-1 to TRBJ1-2; perhaps TRBD1 as D (5 bases). Trimming pared 4 bases from V and 0 bases from J, leaving 10 bases between. The CDR3 totals 14 residues. Germline assignment: CDR1 SGHRS and CDR2 YFSETQ. CDR3 nucleotide sequence: TGCGCCAGCAGCCCCGACAGCACTAACTATGGCTACACCTTC. Translated: CASSPDSTNYGYTF.

This chain uses TRBV5-1 with TRBJ1-1, with a possible D match to TRBD1 (5 bases). Trimming cost V 1 base and J 4 bases, with 11 bases left between them. This CDR3 contains 14 residues. Germline lookup yields CDR1 SGHRS and CDR2 YFSETQ. CDR3 sequence reads: CASSLLAGPTEAFF. CDR3 sequence (DNA): TGCGCCAGCAGCTTGCTGGCAGGGCCCACTGAAGCTTTCTTT.

This clonotype was counted between two and nine times. V is TRBV12-3 or TRBV12-4 and J is TRBJ1-1; no definite D call. This CDR3 is built from 12 residues. The V and J ends lost 5 bases and 5 bases respectively, with 9 bases between them. The CDR3 here is CASSNGGTEAFF. The CDR3 DNA follows: TGTGCCAGCAGTAATGGTGGAACTGAAGCTTTCTTT.